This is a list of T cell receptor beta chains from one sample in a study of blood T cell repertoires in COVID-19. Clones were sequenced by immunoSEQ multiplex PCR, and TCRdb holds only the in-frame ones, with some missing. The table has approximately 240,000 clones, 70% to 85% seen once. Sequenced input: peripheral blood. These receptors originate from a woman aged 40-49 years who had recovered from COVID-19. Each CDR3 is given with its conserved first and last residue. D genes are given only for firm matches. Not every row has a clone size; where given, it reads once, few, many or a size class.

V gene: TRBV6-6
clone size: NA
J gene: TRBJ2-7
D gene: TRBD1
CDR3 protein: CASSYRQGIVNEQYF
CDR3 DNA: TGTGCCAGCAGTTACCGACAGGGAATTGTCAACGAGCAGTACTTC

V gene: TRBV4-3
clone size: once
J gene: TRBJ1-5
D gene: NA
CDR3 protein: CASSQGPVGERPQHF
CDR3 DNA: TGCGCCAGCAGCCAAGGCCCGGTCGGTGAGAGGCCCCAGCATTTT

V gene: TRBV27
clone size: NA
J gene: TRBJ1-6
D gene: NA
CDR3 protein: CASSGTQGSSYNSPLHF
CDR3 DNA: TGTGCCAGCAGTGGGACGCAGGGGAGCTCCTATAATTCACCCCTCCACTTT

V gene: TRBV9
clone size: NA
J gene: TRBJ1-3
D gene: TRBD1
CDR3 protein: CASSRDRGNSVAGNTIYF
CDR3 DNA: TGTGCCAGCAGCCGGGACAGGGGTAACAGTGTGGCTGGAAACACCATATATTTT

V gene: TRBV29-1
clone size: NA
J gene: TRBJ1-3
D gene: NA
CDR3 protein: CSVNRDSSGNTIYF
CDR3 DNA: TGCAGCGTTAATCGGGACTCCTCTGGAAACACCATATATTTT

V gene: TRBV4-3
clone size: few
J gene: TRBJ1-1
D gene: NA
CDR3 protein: CASSQEWRRTEAFF
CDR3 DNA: TGCGCCAGCAGCCAGGAGTGGAGGCGGACTGAAGCTTTCTTT

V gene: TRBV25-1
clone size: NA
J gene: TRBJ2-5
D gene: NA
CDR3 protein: CASSGHVGLRGSQETQYF
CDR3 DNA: TGTGCCAGCAGTGGCCATGTGGGACTCCGGGGGTCCCAAGAGACCCAGTACTTC

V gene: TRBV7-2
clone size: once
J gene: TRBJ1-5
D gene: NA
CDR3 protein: CASSGGGKVVISPQHF
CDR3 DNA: TGTGCCAGCAGCGGCGGGGGGAAGGTTGTAATCTCGCCCCAGCATTTT

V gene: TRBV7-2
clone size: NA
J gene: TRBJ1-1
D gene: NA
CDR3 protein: CASSLRREREAFF
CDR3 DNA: TGTGCCAGCAGCTTACGACGTGAGCGTGAAGCTTTCTTT

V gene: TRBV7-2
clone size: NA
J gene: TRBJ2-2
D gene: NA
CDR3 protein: CASSPEGQSHRELFF
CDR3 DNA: TGTGCCAGCAGCCCGGAGGGACAGAGCCATCGGGAGCTGTTTTTT

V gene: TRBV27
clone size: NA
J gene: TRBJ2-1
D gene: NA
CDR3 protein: CASKVHSASLSYNEQFF
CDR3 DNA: TGTGCCAGCAAGGTGCATAGCGCCTCCTTATCCTACAATGAGCAGTTCTTC

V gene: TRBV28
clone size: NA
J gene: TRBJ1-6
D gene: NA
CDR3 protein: CASSATGTPYNSPLHF
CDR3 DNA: TGTGCCAGCAGTGCAACCGGGACACCCTATAATTCACCCCTCCACTTT

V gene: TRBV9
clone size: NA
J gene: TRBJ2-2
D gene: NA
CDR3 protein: CASSVGILTGELFF
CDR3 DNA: TGTGCCAGCAGCGTGGGTATATTGACAGGGGAGCTGTTTTTT

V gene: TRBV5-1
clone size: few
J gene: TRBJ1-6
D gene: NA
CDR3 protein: CASSSRADSESPLHF
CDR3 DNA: TGCGCCAGCAGCTCTAGAGCGGACTCCGAGTCACCCCTCCACTTT

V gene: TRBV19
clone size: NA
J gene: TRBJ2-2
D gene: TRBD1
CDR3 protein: CASSSDRANTGELFF
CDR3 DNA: TGTGCCAGTAGTAGTGACAGGGCGAACACCGGGGAGCTGTTTTTT

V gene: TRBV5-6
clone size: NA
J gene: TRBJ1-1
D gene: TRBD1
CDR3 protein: CASSHERTGEAFF
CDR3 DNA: TGTGCCAGCAGCCACGAGAGGACAGGGGAAGCTTTCTTT

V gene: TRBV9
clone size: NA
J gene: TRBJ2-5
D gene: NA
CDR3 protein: CASSAEETQYF
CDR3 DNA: TGTGCCAGCAGCGCCGAAGAGACCCAGTACTTC

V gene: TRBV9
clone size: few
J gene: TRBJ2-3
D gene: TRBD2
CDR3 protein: CASSVAGDTDTQYF
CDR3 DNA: TGTGCCAGCAGCGTCGCGGGGGACACAGATACGCAGTATTTT

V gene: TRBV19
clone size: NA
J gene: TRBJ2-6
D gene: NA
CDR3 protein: CASRRVGANVLTF
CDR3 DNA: TGTGCCAGCCGGAGGGTAGGGGCCAACGTCCTGACTTTC

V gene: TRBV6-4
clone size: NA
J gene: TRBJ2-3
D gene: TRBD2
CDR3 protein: CASRGLAGGPSTDTQYF
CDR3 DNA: TGTGCCAGCAGGGGACTAGCGGGGGGGCCTAGCACAGATACGCAGTATTTT

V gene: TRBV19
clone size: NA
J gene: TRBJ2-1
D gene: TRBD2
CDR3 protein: CASSPLAGNDNEQFF
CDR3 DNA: TGTGCCAGTTCCCCTCTAGCGGGGAACGACAATGAGCAGTTCTTC

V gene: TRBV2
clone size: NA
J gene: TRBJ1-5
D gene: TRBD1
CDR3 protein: CASSWTGENQPQHF
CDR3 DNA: TGTGCCAGCAGCTGGACAGGGGAAAATCAGCCCCAGCATTTT

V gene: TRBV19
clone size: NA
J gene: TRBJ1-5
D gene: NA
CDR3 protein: CASNEGWGVDQPQHF
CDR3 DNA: TGTGCCAGTAACGAAGGATGGGGGGTTGATCAGCCCCAGCATTTT

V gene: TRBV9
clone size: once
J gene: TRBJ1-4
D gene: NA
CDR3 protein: CASSPNSGDEKLFF
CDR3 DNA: TGTGCCAGCAGCCCAAATTCAGGGGATGAAAAACTGTTTTTT

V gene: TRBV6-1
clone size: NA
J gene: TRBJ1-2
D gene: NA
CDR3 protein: CASSEQPGQSGYTF
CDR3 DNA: TGTGCCAGCAGTGAACAACCGGGACAAAGTGGCTACACCTTC